This TCR beta chain was identified in a study of cytomegalovirus exposure and HLA in healthy donors. Study outcomes and limitations: The study found most TCR sequences rare, yet found some public TCRs in many donors. It was shown in a later analysis that HLA-associated TCR beta chains were more clonally expanded than other, equally common chains.

This clone turned up a few times. Its antigen is unknown. With 60 Vbeta and 13 Jbeta primers, the PCR was carried out. Authors' data handling: In a later analysis, the count reached tens of millions of unique TCR beta chains, with 10 million to 11 million shared. Repertoires were generated with immunoSEQ multiplex PCR, while TCRdb's copy carries only in-frame clones and drops some. That table gives V, J and clone size, and the DNA gave D and trimming. The sample has some 190,000 clones, 70% to 75% seen once. What was sequenced was PBMCs. This sequence was found in a young man in good health and CMV-seropositive.

The chain's CDR3 is CASSYSRLAGHYEQYF. CDR3 nucleotides: TGTGCCAGCAGTTACTCGAGACTAGCGGGACACTACGAGCAGTACTTC. This sequence joins TRBV6-5 and TRBJ2-7; 11 nucleotides align to TRBD2. The CDR3 has 16 amino acids. CDR1 is MNHEY and CDR2 is SVGAGI in the germline V gene. V shed 0 bases, J shed 3 bases, and the junction held 4 bases outside the gene matches.